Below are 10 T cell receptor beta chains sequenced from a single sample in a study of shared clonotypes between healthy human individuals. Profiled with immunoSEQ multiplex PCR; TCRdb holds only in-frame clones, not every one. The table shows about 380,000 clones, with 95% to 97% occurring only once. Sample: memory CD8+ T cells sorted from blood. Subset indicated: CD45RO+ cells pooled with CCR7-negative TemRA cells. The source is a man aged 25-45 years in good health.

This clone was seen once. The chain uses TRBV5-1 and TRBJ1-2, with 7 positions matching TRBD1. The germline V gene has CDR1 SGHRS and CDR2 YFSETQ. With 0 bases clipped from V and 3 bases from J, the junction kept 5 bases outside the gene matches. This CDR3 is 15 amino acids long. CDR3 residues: CASSLGGQKDYGYTF. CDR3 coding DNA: TGCGCCAGCAGCTTGGGGGGACAGAAAGACTATGGCTACACCTTC.

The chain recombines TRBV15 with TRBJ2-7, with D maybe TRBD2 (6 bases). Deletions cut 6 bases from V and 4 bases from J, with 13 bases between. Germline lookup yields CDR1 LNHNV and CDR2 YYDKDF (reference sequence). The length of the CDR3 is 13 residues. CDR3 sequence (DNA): TGTGCCACCAGTGGAGGGAACTGGTACGAGCAGTACTTC. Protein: CATSGGNWYEQYF. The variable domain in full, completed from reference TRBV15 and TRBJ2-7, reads DAMVIQNPRYQVTQFGKPVTLSCSQTLNHNVMYWYQQKSSQAPKLLFHYYDKDFNNEADTPDNFQSRRPNTSFCFLDIRSPGLGDTAMYLCATSGGNWYEQYFGPGTRLTVT.

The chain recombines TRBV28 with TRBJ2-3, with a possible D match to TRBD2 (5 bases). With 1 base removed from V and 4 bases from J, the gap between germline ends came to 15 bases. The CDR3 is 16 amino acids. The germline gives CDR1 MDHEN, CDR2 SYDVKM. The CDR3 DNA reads TGTGCCAGCAGTTTATATGCCAGCGGTGGGCCAGATACGCAGTATTTT. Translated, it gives CASSLYASGGPDTQYF. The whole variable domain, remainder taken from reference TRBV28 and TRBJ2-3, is DVKVTQSSRYLVKRTGEKVFLECVQDMDHENMFWYRQDPGLGLRLIYFSYDVKMKEKGDIPEGYSVSREKKERFSLILESASTNQTSMYLCASSLYASGGPDTQYFGPGTRLTVL.

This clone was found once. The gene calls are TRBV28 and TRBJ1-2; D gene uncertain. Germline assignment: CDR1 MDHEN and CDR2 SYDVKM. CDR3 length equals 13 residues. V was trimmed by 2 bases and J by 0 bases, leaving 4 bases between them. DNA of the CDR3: TGTGCCAGCAGTTTACCTTCTAACTATGGCTACACCTTC. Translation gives CASSLPSNYGYTF.

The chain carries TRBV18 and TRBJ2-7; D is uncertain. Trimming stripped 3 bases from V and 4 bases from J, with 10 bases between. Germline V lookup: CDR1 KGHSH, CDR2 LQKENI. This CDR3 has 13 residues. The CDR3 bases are TGTGCCAGCTCACCCTCTCCTTTGTACGAGCAGTACTTC. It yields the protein CASSPSPLYEQYF.

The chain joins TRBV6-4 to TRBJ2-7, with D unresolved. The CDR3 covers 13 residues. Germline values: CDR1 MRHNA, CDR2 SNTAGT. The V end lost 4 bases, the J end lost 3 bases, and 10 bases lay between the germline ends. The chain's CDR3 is CASSGIGIYEQYF. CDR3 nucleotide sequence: TGTGCCAGCAGTGGGATCGGAATCTACGAGCAGTACTTC.

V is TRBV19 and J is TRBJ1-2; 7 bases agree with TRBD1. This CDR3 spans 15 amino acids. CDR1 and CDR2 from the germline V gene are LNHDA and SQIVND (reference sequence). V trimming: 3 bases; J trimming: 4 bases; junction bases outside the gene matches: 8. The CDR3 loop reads CASSMEDRSFYGYTF. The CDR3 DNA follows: TGTGCCAGTAGTATGGAGGACAGGAGCTTCTATGGCTACACCTTC.

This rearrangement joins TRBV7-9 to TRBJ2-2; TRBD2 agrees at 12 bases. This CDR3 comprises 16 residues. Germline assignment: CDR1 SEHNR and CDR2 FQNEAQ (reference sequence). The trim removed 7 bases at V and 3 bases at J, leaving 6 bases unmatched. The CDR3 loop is CASILASGRDTGELFF. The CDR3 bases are TGTGCCAGCATACTAGCTAGCGGGAGGGACACCGGGGAGCTGTTTTTT.

The CDR3, as DNA: TGTGCCAGCAGCTTAGGAGACTATGGCTACACCTTC. Protein product: CASSLGDYGYTF. The J gene is TRBJ1-2, the V gene TRBV7-2; D ambiguous. Trimming stripped 1 base from V and 3 bases from J, with 3 bases between. CDR3 length: 12 amino acids. CDR1 SGHTA and CDR2 FQGNSA come from the germline V gene.

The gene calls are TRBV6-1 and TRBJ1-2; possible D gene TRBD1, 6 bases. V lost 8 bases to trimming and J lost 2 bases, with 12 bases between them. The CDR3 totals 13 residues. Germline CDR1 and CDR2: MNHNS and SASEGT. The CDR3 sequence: CASSGEGNYGYTF. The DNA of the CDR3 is TGTGCCAGCTCAGGGGAGGGGAACTATGGCTACACCTTC.